The present TCR beta chain was sequenced within a study of OX40 agonist ivuxolimab in advanced cancers. Study observations and caveats: Relative to CD4+ cells, CD8+ T cells on average had more expanded clones. Both blood CD4+ and CD8+ T cells showed clonal growth by week 6 at 0.1 to 3.0 mg/kg.

The J segment lost 5 bases and the V segment lost 7 bases, leaving 9 bases of the junction unmatched. The CDR3 extends over 14 amino acids. CDR1 and CDR2 (germline): MDHEN, SYDVKM. A word on this clone: Its target is not known.

Blood was sampled at baseline, cycle 4 day 1, and cycle 7 day 1. Sequenced by immunoSEQ multiplex PCR; TCRdb stores in-frame clones only, minus some. The data hold about 120,000 clones, with roughly nine tenths observed a single time. This chain links TRBV28 with TRBJ2-3; 7 bases fit TRBD2. This clonotype was obtained from an adult with an advanced solid tumor such as melanoma, head and neck, liver or kidney cancer. Material: CD4+ or CD8+ T cells sorted from blood, obtained in a trial of the OX40 agonist ivuxolimab. CDR3 amino acids: CASTRGGARDTQYF. For the CDR3, the DNA is TGTGCCAGCACTCGGGGAGGGGCGCGAGATACGCAGTATTTT.